This T cell receptor (beta chain) was obtained from a study of blood T cells in healthy people across ages. This CDR3 comprises 15 residues. The germline V gene has CDR1 MGHRA and CDR2 YSYEKL. Deletions cut 4 bases from V and 0 bases from J, with 13 bases between. Combining a sample-barcoded 5' primer with a J-beta primer mix, a second PCR ran for about 7 to 11 cycles. Each CDR3 protein is one row after TCRdb ran MiXCR on the 5' RACE reads. The top ten clones hold about 20% of a sample with hundreds of thousands of distinct CDR3 sequences, 55% to 75% of them seen once. The receptor was derived from a man aged 25-40 years in good health. Sequenced: blood. This sequence joins TRBV4-1 and TRBJ2-7; possible D gene TRBD2, 7 bases. CDR3 DNA sequence: TGCGCCAGCAGCCTGGGCGGGGGCTACTCCTACGAGCAGTACTTC. Translated: CASSLGGGYSYEQYF.